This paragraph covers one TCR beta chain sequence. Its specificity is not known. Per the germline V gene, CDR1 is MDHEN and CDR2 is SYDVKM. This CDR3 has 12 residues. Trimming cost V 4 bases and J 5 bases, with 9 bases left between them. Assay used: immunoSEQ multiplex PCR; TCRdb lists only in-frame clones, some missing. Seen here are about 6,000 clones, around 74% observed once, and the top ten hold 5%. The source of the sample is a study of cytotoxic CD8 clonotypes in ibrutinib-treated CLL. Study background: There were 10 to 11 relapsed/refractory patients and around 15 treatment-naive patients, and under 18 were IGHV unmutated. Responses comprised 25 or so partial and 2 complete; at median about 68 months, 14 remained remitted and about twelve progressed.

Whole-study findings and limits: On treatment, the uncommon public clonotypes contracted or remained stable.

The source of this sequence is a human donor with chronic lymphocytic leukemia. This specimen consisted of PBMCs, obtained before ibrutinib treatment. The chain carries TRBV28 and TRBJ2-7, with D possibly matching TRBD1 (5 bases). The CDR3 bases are TGTGCCAGCAGTTACCTCAGGGACGAGCAGTACTTC. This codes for CASSYLRDEQYF. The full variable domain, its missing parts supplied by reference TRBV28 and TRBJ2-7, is DVKVTQSSRYLVKRTGEKVFLECVQDMDHENMFWYRQDPGLGLRLIYFSYDVKMKEKGDIPEGYSVSREKKERFSLILESASTNQTSMYLCASSYLRDEQYFGPGTRLTVT.